This TCR beta chain was identified during a study of shared clonotypes between healthy human individuals. To note about this clone: Its antigen is not identified.

Germline values: CDR1 SGHNT, CDR2 YYREEE (reference sequence). CDR3 length equals 14 residues. J was trimmed by 5 bases and V by 3 bases; bases with no gene match: 7. A split of CD4+ cells into CD45RA+ naive and CD45RA-negative memory subsets was performed. General observations from the study: Depth was large, yet rarefaction showed that sorted-subset sequencing was incomplete.

The authors distributed each subset's genomic DNA evenly over several immunoSEQ plates. TCRdb's table, derived via immunoSEQ multiplex PCR, lists solely in-frame clones and lacks some. Of 2 million to 3 million clones in the sample, more than 85% are singletons; the top ten hold about 0.34%. The source material was naive CD4+ T cells from PBMCs. Regarding subset: CD45RA+ positively selected. The sequence was obtained from a man aged 18 to 29 in good health. Some clones in this sample may be carry-over from other donors' samples. The rearrangement joins TRBV5-4 to TRBJ2-7; 8 bases match TRBD1. CDR3 amino acids: CASSSRQGTDEQYF. For the CDR3, the DNA is TGTGCCAGCAGCTCGCGACAGGGGACGGACGAGCAGTACTTC. Together with reference TRBV5-4 and TRBJ2-7, the CDR3 gives the full variable domain: ETGVTQSPTHLIKTRGQQVTLRCSSQSGHNTVSWYQQALGQGPQFIFQYYREEENGRGNFPPRFSGLQFPNYSSELNVNALELDDSALYLCASSSRQGTDEQYFGPGTRLTVT.